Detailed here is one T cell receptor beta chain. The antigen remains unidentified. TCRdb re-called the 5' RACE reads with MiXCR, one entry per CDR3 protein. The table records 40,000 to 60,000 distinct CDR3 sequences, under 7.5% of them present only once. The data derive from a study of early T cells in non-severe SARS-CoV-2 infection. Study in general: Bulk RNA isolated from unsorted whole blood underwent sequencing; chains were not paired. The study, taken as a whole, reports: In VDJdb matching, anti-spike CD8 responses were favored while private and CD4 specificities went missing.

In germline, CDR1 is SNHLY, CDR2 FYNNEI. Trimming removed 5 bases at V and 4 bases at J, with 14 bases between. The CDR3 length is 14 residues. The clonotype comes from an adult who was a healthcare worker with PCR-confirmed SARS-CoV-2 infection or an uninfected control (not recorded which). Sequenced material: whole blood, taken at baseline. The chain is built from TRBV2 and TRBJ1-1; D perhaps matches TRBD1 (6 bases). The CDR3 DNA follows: TGTGCCAGCAGTCGAAGGGGGGCGCGCACTGAAGCTTTCTTT. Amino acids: CASSRRGARTEAFF.